This is a list of T cell receptor beta chains from one sample in a study of CD8+ T cells in alopecia areata. Assay used: immunoSEQ multiplex PCR; TCRdb lists only in-frame clones, some missing. Among 100,000 to 120,000 clones, less than 60% were seen once, and the ten largest hold more than 3%. Sequences were derived from CD4+ T cells sorted from blood, sampled at week 24, from a patient treated with tofacitinib. All receptors derive from a human donor with alopecia areata. CDR3s include the opening cysteine and the closing phenylalanine or tryptophan. D genes are given only for firm matches.

D: TRBD1
V: TRBV30
CDR3: CACGTGGRSPLHF

D: -
V: TRBV15
CDR3: CATSREVGADYGYTF

D: -
V: TRBV7-2
CDR3: CASSPGEGRKLFF

D: -
V: TRBV19
CDR3: CASSIAGGSNTEAFF

D: TRBD1
V: TRBV6-5
CDR3: CASSYRDRGTEAFF

D: -
V: TRBV25-1
CDR3: CASSRAGGQETQYF

D: TRBD1
V: TRBV29-1
CDR3: CSARGQREAFF

D: -
V: TRBV29-1
CDR3: CSVVTGTFYGYTF

D: TRBD1
V: TRBV6-5
CDR3: CASSSTGRNSPLHF

D: -
V: TRBV10-3
CDR3: CAISDGGVGANVLTF

D: -
V: TRBV29-1
CDR3: CSVDQGHQNTEAFF

D: TRBD2
V: TRBV5-1
CDR3: CASSLEGGGPNEQFF

D: -
V: TRBV5-1
CDR3: CASSLLTSGANVLTF

D: TRBD2
V: TRBV4-2
CDR3: CASSHPGLDQETQYF

D: TRBD1
V: TRBV4-3
CDR3: CASSQAGTEETQYF

D: -
V: TRBV7-2
CDR3: CASSLNRDYGYTF

D: TRBD2
V: TRBV29-1
CDR3: CSVRREATYEQYF

D: -
V: TRBV30
CDR3: CAWSATGRNYGYTF

D: -
V: TRBV23-1
CDR3: CASTPGGQLITGELFF

D: TRBD1
V: TRBV7-2
CDR3: CASSFQQGDQETQYF

D: -
V: TRBV5-1
CDR3: CASSLDRVVTEAFF

D: -
V: TRBV10-3
CDR3: CAGHSRKDSPLHF

D: -
V: TRBV5-1
CDR3: CASSFSARQEDEAFF

D: TRBD2
V: TRBV10-2
CDR3: CASSVTGGKETQYF

D: TRBD1
V: TRBV10-3
CDR3: CAISEGGQGNYGYTF

D: -
V: TRBV29-1
CDR3: CSVRTASTNTGELFF

D: -
V: TRBV29-1
CDR3: CSVESQGGGYGYTF

D: TRBD1
V: TRBV5-1
CDR3: CASSLARDRSEAFF

D: -
V: TRBV7-2
CDR3: CASSFKAGLQETQYF

D: TRBD2
V: TRBV5-1
CDR3: CASSLGSGGRTDTQYF

D: TRBD1
V: TRBV6-5
CDR3: CASKLQGAREKLFF

D: -
V: TRBV7-9
CDR3: CASSSLRDRFYEQYF

D: -
V: TRBV14
CDR3: CASSQTTDTQYF

D: -
V: TRBV6-5
CDR3: CASTPRMAGNTEAFF

D: -
V: TRBV5-1
CDR3: CASSSGRVDEKLFF

D: TRBD1
V: TRBV7-2
CDR3: CASSFRTGAGNSPLHF

D: TRBD1
V: TRBV9
CDR3: CASSVYTGAREQFF

D: TRBD1
V: TRBV7-2
CDR3: CASSRQGDTEAFF

D: -
V: TRBV5-1
CDR3: CASSLEGLQETQYF

D: -
V: TRBV11-2
CDR3: CASSFSIGQGMHNEQFF

D: TRBD1
V: TRBV19
CDR3: CASSRPGQTNTGELFF

D: -
V: TRBV2
CDR3: CASSGQAYTGELFF

D: -
V: TRBV7-9
CDR3: CASSLGVQQFF

D: TRBD2
V: TRBV29-1
CDR3: CSVAPSGGAEETQYF

D: -
V: TRBV5-1
CDR3: CASSSGGGNQPQHF